The clone carrying this T cell receptor (beta chain) was detected many times. No antigen is known for it. Sequencing libraries of naive CD8 cells derived from roughly 18,000 to 920,000 sorted cells with 10%, 30% or 50% RNA. This specimen belongs to a study of molecular identifiers for immune sequencing clone quantification. The CDR3 is made up of 16 amino acids. The germline CDR1 and CDR2 sequences are MNHNS and SASEGT. V trimming: 4 bases; J trimming: 4 bases; junction bases outside the gene matches: 8. Library preparation followed earlier protocols using designated TCR primers. A single record per CDR3 protein comes from TCRdb applying MiXCR to the PCR reads. The sample records roughly 630,000 distinct CDR3 sequences, about 25% being singletons. Whole-study results and caveats: For highly expanded clones, sizes could be underestimated when identical TCR molecules share a barcode. Clones above 20 RNA copies contained over 98% of effector molecules but under 1% of naive ones.

Sample: naive CD8+ T cells from blood, with Jurkat cell RNA spiked in. Subset of the sample: FACS-sorted CD8+CD4-CCR7+CD45RA+ naive T cells. The TCR comes from a human donor in good health. Some libraries in this study had Jurkat cell RNA spiked in. The chain combines TRBV6-1 with TRBJ2-5; 11 bases map to TRBD1. In nucleotides, the CDR3 is TGTGCCAGCAGTGGCGGTGGACAGGGGGCCCCAGAGACCCAGTACTTC. Translated: CASSGGGQGAPETQYF.